This paragraph covers one TCR beta chain sequence. It lacks a known antigen. There are no base qualities to consult, and no much larger clone falls within one base. The trial excluded patients who had a history of autoimmune disease or were on systemic immunosuppression. Peripheral blood for TCR sequencing was collected from all dose cohorts at baseline, on cycle 4 day 1, and on cycle 7 day 1. Samples were obtained from an open-label, multicenter, first-in-human phase I dose-escalation trial of ivuxolimab. The trial enrolled adults with locally advanced or metastatic head and neck squamous cell, hepatocellular, melanoma or renal cell carcinoma. Before TCR sequencing, CD4+ T cells and CD8+ T cells were sorted from peripheral blood as separate populations. This specimen belongs to a study of OX40 agonist ivuxolimab in advanced cancers. Regarding the research as a whole: The costimulatory receptor OX40 (CD134) was targeted by ivuxolimab, a fully human IgG2 agonistic monoclonal antibody. Intravenous ivuxolimab was administered to patients every 2 weeks at six dose levels: 0.01, 0.1, 0.3, 1.5, 3 and 10 mg/kg. Among the roughly 52 dose-escalation patients, some 20 had hepatocellular carcinoma, some 15 melanoma, 9 renal cell carcinoma and 9 head and neck cancer. A male proportion of approximately 83% and a mean age of 60 years, ranging from 23 to 79, were recorded for the dose-escalation cohort. Patients were allowed to have had prior anti-PD-1, anti-PD-L1 or anti-CTLA-4 therapy, and around 40% of the dose-escalation patients had previously received checkpoint inhibitors. Partial responses occurred in three dose-escalation patients, of whom one had hepatocellular carcinoma and two had cutaneous melanoma. Peripheral TCRbeta sequencing aimed to test whether ivuxolimab altered TCR sequence diversity and caused clonal T-cell expansion. The paper reports the monotherapy dose-escalation portion (N = 52 patients) of the phase I ivuxolimab trial.

The cysteine opens and the phenylalanine closes a CDR3 of 11 amino acids. Of the read, only the CDR3 DNA is kept; its 33 bases are in frame from base 1. CDR1 and CDR2, per the germline V gene, are MNHEY and SVGAGI. Relative to germline, V is 6 bases shorter and J is 5 bases shorter, with 8 bases between their ends. For sequencing of the TCRbeta CDR3 region, genomic DNA was extracted from the sorted cells. The immunoSEQ Assay was used to sequence the TCRbeta CDR3 regions. TCRdb took over this immuneACCESS table, retaining in-frame rearrangements with V and J assigned. Such tables are incomplete; in checked studies, under half of the missing clones stem from an unresolved V gene, and the remainder is unexplained. This sample lists about 86,000 clones; roughly 85% were detected once. In total, the top ten clones hold 1.1% to 1.5% of the sample. Paper-wide results and their limitations: Partial responders in the 0.1-3.0 mg/kg groups had among the lowest normalized peripheral clonal expansion, especially among CD8+ T cells. After ivuxolimab, more expanded clones were found on average in CD8+ T cells than in CD4+ T cells. The antigen specificity of the clonally expanded peripheral T cells was not determined. At doses of 0.1 to 3.0 mg/kg, clonal expansion of both CD4+ and CD8+ T cells in blood was seen between baseline and week 6. Low levels of normalized T-cell clonal expansion were also seen in some patients who did not respond.

This specimen was CD4+ or CD8+ T cells sorted from blood, taken in a trial of the OX40 agonist ivuxolimab. Recombination linked TRBV6-5 to TRBJ2-7, with an unclear D gene assignment. The origin of this receptor is an adult with an advanced solid tumor such as melanoma, head and neck, liver or kidney cancer. The encoded CDR3 is CASSLRDEQYF. The sequenced DNA is TGTGCCAGCAGCCTACGAGACGAGCAGTACTTC.